The rows below give T cell receptor beta chains drawn from one sample of a study of vaccination effects on CD4 cells after COVID-19. Clones were sequenced by immunoSEQ multiplex PCR, and TCRdb holds only the in-frame ones, with some missing. The repertoire holds approximately 28,000 clones, around three quarters seen once, with about 15% in the top ten. The antigens for these receptors are not known. The sample consisted of CD4+ T cells from PBMCs cultured with HCoV-NL63 spike peptides, taken before COVID-19 vaccination. The receptors originated from a human donor who had a prior SARS-CoV-2 infection. The CDR3 runs from the conserved cysteine through the conserved F or W. Each record gives: D gene, J gene, clone size, CDR3 length, V gene, CDR3 DNA, CDR3 protein. The D gene is left open where the match is weak. For some rows the clone size is stated as once, few or many, or as a class when expanded; others skip it.

D: TRBD2; J: TRBJ2-2; size: -; length: 16; V: TRBV6-2/TRBV6-3; DNA: TGTGCCAGCAGTTACTCGGGGGGACTACGTCCCGGGGAGCTGTTTTTT; CDR3: CASSYSGGLRPGELFF
D: -; J: TRBJ1-5; size: -; length: 15; V: TRBV6-5; DNA: TGTGCCAGCACGGTCCTGGGGCATAGCAATCAGCCCCAGCATTTT; CDR3: CASTVLGHSNQPQHF
D: TRBD2; J: TRBJ2-4; size: -; length: 16; V: TRBV19; DNA: TGTGCCAGTAGTACAGCGGGAGTGGGAGCCAAAAACATTCAGTACTTC; CDR3: CASSTAGVGAKNIQYF
D: -; J: TRBJ2-3; size: -; length: 17; V: TRBV14; DNA: TGTGCCAGCAGCCCCCTCCTTGGACAAGCTAGCACAGATACGCAGTATTTT; CDR3: CASSPLLGQASTDTQYF
D: TRBD1; J: TRBJ1-1; size: -; length: 13; V: TRBV18; DNA: TGTGCCAGCTCACAAGGAGAGGGGGCGCGGGCTTTCTTT; CDR3: CASSQGEGARAFF
D: TRBD2; J: TRBJ2-1; size: -; length: 16; V: TRBV24-1; DNA: TGTGCCACCAGTGACCCGAGAGCGCGGGAGTACAATGAGCAGTTCTTC; CDR3: CATSDPRAREYNEQFF
D: -; J: TRBJ2-7; size: few; length: 14; V: TRBV11-2; DNA: TGTGCCAGCAGCCGGACATATAGGACTCTCGAGCAGTACTTC; CDR3: CASSRTYRTLEQYF
D: TRBD2; J: TRBJ2-2; size: -; length: 17; V: TRBV7-2; DNA: TGTGCCAGCAGCCGGACTAGTTCGCTCGGGTCCGCCGGGGAGCTGTTTTTT; CDR3: CASSRTSSLGSAGELFF
D: TRBD2; J: TRBJ2-7; size: few; length: 20; V: TRBV6-1; DNA: TGTGCCAGCAGTGAACTTCCGGGACTAGCGGGAGCCCGGCTTTTTTACGAGCAGTACTTC; CDR3: CASSELPGLAGARLFYEQYF
D: -; J: TRBJ1-5; size: -; length: 15; V: TRBV23-1; DNA: TGCGCCAGCAGTCTCCTCGGGGGGCGAAATCAGCCCCAGCATTTT; CDR3: CASSLLGGRNQPQHF
D: -; J: TRBJ2-7; size: -; length: 10; V: TRBV2; DNA: TGTGCCACCACCCTCGGCGAGCAGTACTTC; CDR3: CATTLGEQYF
D: TRBD2; J: TRBJ2-1; size: -; length: 17; V: TRBV5-1; DNA: TGCGCCAGCAGCTTTTTAATGGCCGGGACTACCTACAATGAGCAGTTCTTC; CDR3: CASSFLMAGTTYNEQFF
D: TRBD2; J: TRBJ2-3; size: -; length: 16; V: TRBV2; DNA: TGTGCCAGCAGTGAAAGGAGCGGGAGGAGCACAGATACGCAGTATTTT; CDR3: CASSERSGRSTDTQYF
D: -; J: TRBJ2-2; size: -; length: 14; V: TRBV7-2; DNA: TGTGCCAGCAGCTTCTCGGCGGGGTCCGGGGAGCTGTTTTTT; CDR3: CASSFSAGSGELFF
D: TRBD2; J: TRBJ2-2; size: -; length: 14; V: TRBV20-1; DNA: TGCAGTGCTAGTAGCGGGATGGTCCCCGGGGAGCTGTTTTTT; CDR3: CSASSGMVPGELFF
D: -; J: TRBJ1-1; size: -; length: 15; V: TRBV5-1; DNA: TGCGCCAGCAGCCCAACTCCGGGACAGAACACTGAAGCTTTCTTT; CDR3: CASSPTPGQNTEAFF
D: -; J: TRBJ2-4; size: -; length: 15; V: TRBV5-4; DNA: TGTGCCAGCAGCTTGGTTCCGAGCAGGGTAGACATTCAGTACTTC; CDR3: CASSLVPSRVDIQYF
D: TRBD1; J: TRBJ1-3; size: -; length: 15; V: TRBV18; DNA: TGTGCCAGCTCCCCCGGGACAGGCTCTGGAAACACCATATATTTT; CDR3: CASSPGTGSGNTIYF
D: -; J: TRBJ2-7; size: -; length: 15; V: TRBV5-6; DNA: TGTGCCAGCAGCTATCCACAGGATAGCTCCTACGAGCAGTACTTC; CDR3: CASSYPQDSSYEQYF
D: TRBD1; J: TRBJ2-3; size: few; length: 15; V: TRBV24-1; DNA: TGTGCCACCAGTGACACAGGGGGCGCCGGGGATACGCAGTATTTT; CDR3: CATSDTGGAGDTQYF
D: -; J: TRBJ1-3; size: -; length: 17; V: TRBV18; DNA: TGTGCCAGCTCACCACGGGTTCCGGGGGTCTCTGGAAACACCATATATTTT; CDR3: CASSPRVPGVSGNTIYF
D: -; J: TRBJ1-1; size: -; length: 16; V: TRBV5-6; DNA: TGTGCCAGCAGCTGGGATGGCGTCAGACAGAACACTGAAGCTTTCTTT; CDR3: CASSWDGVRQNTEAFF
D: TRBD1; J: TRBJ2-2; size: -; length: 15; V: TRBV15; DNA: TGTGCCACCAACCCAGGGGGCAGTAGTACCGGGGAGCTGTTTTTT; CDR3: CATNPGGSSTGELFF
D: -; J: TRBJ2-7; size: -; length: 16; V: TRBV7-9; DNA: TGTGCCAGCAGCTCGGTACCCCTACGGGAGTTTTACGAGCAGTACTTC; CDR3: CASSSVPLREFYEQYF
D: TRBD1; J: TRBJ1-1; size: -; length: 15; V: TRBV18; DNA: TGTGCCAGCTCACTTGGACAGGTTCCGAACACTGAAGCTTTCTTT; CDR3: CASSLGQVPNTEAFF
D: TRBD1; J: TRBJ1-1; size: -; length: 14; V: TRBV5-4; DNA: TGTGCCAGCAGCCTTAGACAGGGGCAAACTGAAGCTTTCTTT; CDR3: CASSLRQGQTEAFF
D: -; J: TRBJ1-4; size: -; length: 14; V: TRBV6-5; DNA: TGTGCCAGCAGTTTTCAACAGGGTAATGAAAAACTGTTTTTT; CDR3: CASSFQQGNEKLFF
D: TRBD1; J: TRBJ2-3; size: -; length: 14; V: TRBV6-1; DNA: TGTGCCAGCAAATTAAGGGGGCGCGGAGATACGCAGTATTTT; CDR3: CASKLRGRGDTQYF
D: -; J: TRBJ2-2; size: -; length: 13; V: TRBV7-2; DNA: TGTGCCAGCAGCCTCCCCCGCAGAGTAGAGCTGTTTTTT; CDR3: CASSLPRRVELFF
D: -; J: TRBJ2-7; size: few; length: 17; V: TRBV18; DNA: TGTGCCAGCTCAGGGGGGAACGGATACTCCGGAACCTACGAGCAGTACTTC; CDR3: CASSGGNGYSGTYEQYF
D: TRBD2; J: TRBJ2-7; size: -; length: 14; V: TRBV7-2; DNA: TGTGCCAGCAGCTTACTAGCGGGAGTCTACGAGCAGTACTTC; CDR3: CASSLLAGVYEQYF
D: TRBD1; J: TRBJ1-4; size: -; length: 18; V: TRBV4-1; DNA: TGCGCCAGTTCACAGTGGGGGACAGGAGTTGCAACTAATGAAAAACTGTTTTTT; CDR3: CASSQWGTGVATNEKLFF
D: -; J: TRBJ2-5; size: -; length: 14; V: TRBV5-1; DNA: TGCGCCAGCAGCTTTAACAGCAACCGGGAGACCCAGTACTTC; CDR3: CASSFNSNRETQYF
D: -; J: TRBJ1-2; size: -; length: 15; V: TRBV28; DNA: TGTGCCAGCAGTATTCCGGGAGAGGCTAACTATGGCTACACCTTC; CDR3: CASSIPGEANYGYTF
D: TRBD1; J: TRBJ1-1; size: -; length: 17; V: TRBV18; DNA: TGTGCCAGCTCACCACCTCTTACAGGGGTTATGAACACTGAAGCTTTCTTT; CDR3: CASSPPLTGVMNTEAFF
D: TRBD2; J: TRBJ2-5; size: once; length: 13; V: TRBV2; DNA: TGTGCCAGCAGTGTTCGGACTAGGGAGACCCAGTACTTC; CDR3: CASSVRTRETQYF
D: -; J: TRBJ1-5; size: once; length: 13; V: TRBV5-1; DNA: TGCGCCAGCAGCTTGGATAGCAATCAGCCCCAGCATTTT; CDR3: CASSLDSNQPQHF
D: -; J: TRBJ2-3; size: -; length: 14; V: TRBV15; DNA: TGTGCCACCAGCAGCATAGGGGTTTCAGATACGCAGTATTTT; CDR3: CATSSIGVSDTQYF
D: -; J: TRBJ2-7; size: -; length: 15; V: TRBV9; DNA: TGTGCCAGCAGCGTAACTGCGACGGCGACCTACGAGCAGTACTTC; CDR3: CASSVTATATYEQYF
D: -; J: TRBJ1-5; size: -; length: 13; V: TRBV30; DNA: TGTGCCTGGAGTGGGGGGGGAGGTCAGCCCCAGCATTTT; CDR3: CAWSGGGGQPQHF
D: TRBD2; J: TRBJ2-7; size: -; length: 17; V: TRBV4-3; DNA: TGCGCCAGCAGCCAAGGACTGAAGCGGGAGGACTCCTACGAGCAGTACTTC; CDR3: CASSQGLKREDSYEQYF
D: TRBD2; J: TRBJ2-7; size: -; length: 18; V: TRBV6-7; DNA: TGTGCCAGCAGTAACGCAGGGACTAGCGGACTAGACTCCTACGAGCAGTACTTC; CDR3: CASSNAGTSGLDSYEQYF
D: TRBD2; J: TRBJ2-3; size: -; length: 14; V: TRBV3-1/TRBV3-2; DNA: TGTGCCAGCAGCCAGCGGGAGGGCGCAGATACGCAGTATTTT; CDR3: CASSQREGADTQYF
D: -; J: TRBJ2-2; size: few; length: 14; V: TRBV3-1/TRBV3-2; DNA: TGTGCCAGCAGCCAATTTGGTTCGGGCGGGGAGCTGTTTTTT; CDR3: CASSQFGSGGELFF
D: TRBD1; J: TRBJ2-7; size: -; length: 14; V: TRBV19; DNA: TGTGCCAGCCATGACACAGGGGGAAACTACGAGCAGTACTTC; CDR3: CASHDTGGNYEQYF